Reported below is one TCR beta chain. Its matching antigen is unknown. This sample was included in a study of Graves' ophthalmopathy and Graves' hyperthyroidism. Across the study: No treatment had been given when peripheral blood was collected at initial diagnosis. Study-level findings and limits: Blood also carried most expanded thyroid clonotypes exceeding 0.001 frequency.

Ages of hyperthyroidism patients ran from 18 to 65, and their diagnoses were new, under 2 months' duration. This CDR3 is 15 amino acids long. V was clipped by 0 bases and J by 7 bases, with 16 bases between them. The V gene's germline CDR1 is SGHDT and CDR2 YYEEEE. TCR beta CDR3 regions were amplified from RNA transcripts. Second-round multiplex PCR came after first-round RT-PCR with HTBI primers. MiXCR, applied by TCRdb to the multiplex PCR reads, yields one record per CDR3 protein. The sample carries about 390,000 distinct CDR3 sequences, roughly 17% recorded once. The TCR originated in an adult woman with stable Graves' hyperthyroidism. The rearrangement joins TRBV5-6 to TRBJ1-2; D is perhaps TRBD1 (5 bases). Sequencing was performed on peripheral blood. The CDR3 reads CASSLGQGVSFGYTF. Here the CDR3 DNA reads TGTGCCAGCAGCTTGGGCCAGGGAGTAAGTTTTGGCTACACCTTC.